What follows describes a single TCR beta chain. Other DNA sequences in the same sample also yield this CDR3. Some clones are missing from TCRdb's copy, which holds only in-frame ones; the method was immunoSEQ multiplex PCR. The table has hundreds of thousands of clones, 80% to 90% seen once; the top ten hold under 0.3%. This entry belongs to a study of blood T cell repertoires in COVID-19. Study background: Donors in the United States, Italy and Spain gave samples during acute or convalescent COVID-19. PBMCs, B-cell-depleted T cells, or T cells provided the cDNA or gDNA that made up the material.

From germline, CDR1 is SGHRS and CDR2 YFSETQ. Trimming removed 2 bases from V and 6 bases from J, with 5 bases in between. This CDR3 contains 11 residues. This sequence originates from a young woman with acute or convalescent COVID-19. V is TRBV5-1 and J is TRBJ1-1; D unresolved. Sequencing used peripheral blood. Here the CDR3 DNA reads TGCGCCAGCAGCTTCGGGGCTGAAGCTTTCTTT. Its translation: CASSFGAEAFF.